These 18 T cell receptor beta chains originate from one sample sequenced in a study of shared clonotypes between healthy human individuals. Sequencing was performed with immunoSEQ multiplex PCR; in TCRdb, only in-frame clones are kept and a portion is missing. The sample includes 530,000 or so clones, 75% to 80% of them seen just once. Sequenced input: PBMCs. The source of these receptors is a woman in her thirties or forties in good health. Some clones in this sample may be carry-over from other donors' samples.

V is TRBV5-1 and J is TRBJ2-1; 9 bases are shared with TRBD2. Germline V CDR1 and CDR2: SGHRS, YFSETQ. Losses at the gene ends were 1 base for V and 6 bases for J; bases not matched to a gene: 8. CDR3 length: 16 residues. The chain's CDR3 is CASSLKAGGPGNEQFF. The CDR3 DNA reads TGCGCCAGCAGCTTGAAGGCGGGAGGGCCAGGCAATGAGCAGTTCTTC.

The rearrangement uses TRBV27 and TRBJ2-6; tentative D call: TRBD1 (5 bases). CDR1 is MNHEY, CDR2 SMNVEV, per germline (reference sequence). This CDR3 contains 20 residues. V was cut by 1 base and J by 0 bases, with 19 bases left in between. The chain's CDR3 is CASSLFALETVSSGANVLTF. CDR3 bases: TGTGCCAGCAGTTTATTCGCTCTTGAGACAGTGAGCTCTGGGGCCAACGTCCTGACTTTC.

The chain joins TRBV5-4 to TRBJ2-1; TRBD1 matches 7 bases. CDR1 and CDR2 (germline): SGHNT, YYREEE (reference sequence). This CDR3 has 16 amino acids. Germline trimming cut 3 bases from V and 7 bases from J; bases unmatched to any gene: 13. CDR3 DNA sequence: TGTGCCAGCAGCTCCTTCCCGACAGGGATAGGAAATGAGCAGTTCTTC. Its translation is CASSSFPTGIGNEQFF.

The chain joins TRBV2 to TRBJ2-3; 9 positions agree with TRBD1. Per the germline V gene, CDR1 is SNHLY and CDR2 is FYNNEI. Trimming took 2 bases from V and 11 from J; bases not matched to a gene: 5. The CDR3 is 13 amino acids. In DNA, the CDR3 is TGTGCCAGCAGTGAACCCGGGACAGGGTTGCAGTATTTT. This encodes CASSEPGTGLQYF.

The V and J genes are TRBV2 and TRBJ2-1, with D unclear. Trimming took 7 bases from V and 3 from J, leaving 10 bases between them. CDR3 length equals 13 residues. The germline V gene has CDR1 SNHLY and CDR2 FYNNEI. The CDR3 DNA reads TGTGCCAGCACCCAGGCCTACTACAATGAGCAGTTCTTC. Protein: CASTQAYYNEQFF.

Concerning this clone: This same CDR3 is encoded by further DNA sequences in the sample. This chain joins TRBV28 and TRBJ2-7; D gene ambiguous. Germline assignment: CDR1 MDHEN and CDR2 SYDVKM. CDR3 size: 11 residues. Trimming shortened V by 5 bases and J by 3 bases, and 5 bases separated the two germline ends. The CDR3 is CASSTYYEQYF. The CDR3 nucleotides are TGTGCCAGCAGTACATACTACGAGCAGTACTTC.

V is TRBV7-2 and J is TRBJ2-2; possibly TRBD2 for D (5 bases). The CDR3 is 14 amino acids. Germline loops: CDR1 SGHTA, CDR2 FQGNSA. V was shortened by 4 bases and J by 4 bases, with 10 bases between the two germline ends. The DNA for the CDR3 is TGTGCCAGCAGCTGGACTGGAATCACCGGGGAGCTGTTTTTT. This translates into CASSWTGITGELFF.

CDR3 DNA: TGTGCCAGCAGTGAGATGGCAAACACTGAAGCTTTCTTT. Protein: CASSEMANTEAFF. The chain uses TRBV2 and TRBJ1-1; D not certain. The germline V gene encodes CDR1 SNHLY and CDR2 FYNNEI. The V end lost 3 bases, the J end lost 2 bases, and 7 bases lay between the germline ends. The CDR3 extends over 13 amino acids.

This sequence joins TRBV15 and TRBJ1-4, with a weak D call TRBD1 (6 bases). The CDR3 loop spans 14 amino acids. In germline, CDR1 is LNHNV, CDR2 YYDKDF (reference sequence). V lost 6 bases to trimming and J lost 5 bases, with 13 bases between them. CDR3 DNA sequence: TGTGCCACCAGACCGGACAGAAGGAATGAAAAACTGTTTTTT. Encoded protein: CATRPDRRNEKLFF.

V and J are TRBV7-2 and TRBJ2-2, with a weak D call TRBD2 (5 bases). The V and J ends lost 1 base and 5 bases respectively, with 14 bases between them. The CDR3 has 16 amino acids. CDR1 SGHTA and CDR2 FQGNSA come from the germline V gene. The CDR3 sequence: CASSLGAPWETGELFF. CDR3 bases: TGTGCCAGCAGCTTAGGGGCGCCCTGGGAGACCGGGGAGCTGTTTTTT.

The chain carries TRBV9 and TRBJ1-4; TRBD1 agrees at 8 bases. J lost 5 bases, V lost 4 bases, and 7 bases had no gene match. Germline CDR1 is SGDLS and CDR2 is YYNGEE. This CDR3 has 15 residues. CDR3 nucleotides: TGTGCCAGCAGCCTAACCGGGACAGGCAATGAAAAACTGTTTTTT. Translation gives CASSLTGTGNEKLFF.

The chain combines TRBV28 with TRBJ1-2; D not resolved. V lost 4 bases and J 4 bases, leaving 10 bases between the germline ends. The CDR3 sequence is 13 residues long. In germline, CDR1 is MDHEN, CDR2 SYDVKM. CDR3 region: CASSSGRIYGYTF. The CDR3 DNA is TGTGCCAGCAGTTCTGGGCGGATCTATGGCTACACCTTC.

The chain recombines TRBV5-4 with TRBJ1-1, with 8 bases aligning to TRBD1. The CDR3 extends over 15 amino acids. V shed 4 bases and J 0 bases; nucleotides not matched to a gene: 5. Per germline, CDR1 SGHNT and CDR2 YYREEE (reference sequence). CDR3 DNA: TGTGCCAGCAGCCGGGAGACAGGGGTGAACACTGAAGCTTTCTTT. It codes for CASSRETGVNTEAFF.

The chain combines TRBV9 with TRBJ2-1, with 9 bases fitting TRBD2. With V trimmed by 3 bases and J by 4 bases, 5 bases remained unmatched. The CDR3 is 15 amino acids. CDR1 SGDLS and CDR2 YYNGEE come from the germline V gene. CDR3 DNA sequence: TGTGCCAGCAGCGACGGGACTAGCAATTACAATGAGCAGTTCTTC. Protein: CASSDGTSNYNEQFF. The variable domain in full, with the rest retrieved from reference TRBV9 and TRBJ2-1, is DSGVTQTPKHLITATGQRVTLRCSPRSGDLSVYWYQQSLDQGLQFLIQYYNGEERAKGNILERFSAQQFPDLHSELNLSSLELGDSALYFCASSDGTSNYNEQFFGPGTRLTVL.

The chain uses TRBV7-2 and TRBJ2-6; no firm D call. Trimming cost V 3 bases and J 0 bases, with 12 bases left between them. Germline lookup yields CDR1 SGHTA and CDR2 FQGNSA. The CDR3 runs 17 residues. This chain's CDR3 is CASSLRSTFSGANVLTF. CDR3 DNA sequence: TGTGCCAGCAGCTTGAGGTCTACCTTCTCTGGGGCCAACGTCCTGACTTTC.

This clone was observed many times. The chain recombines TRBV11-2 with TRBJ2-3, with D tentatively TRBD2 (5 bases). Germline CDR1 SGHAT, CDR2 FQNNGV. The length of the CDR3 is 13 residues. V lost 5 bases and J lost 5, with 11 bases in between. The CDR3 sequence: CASSRDRQDTQYF. The CDR3, as DNA: TGTGCCAGCAGCCGGGATCGCCAAGATACGCAGTATTTT.

This clone has just one count. The genes are TRBV28 and TRBJ2-7; D may be TRBD1 or TRBD2 (6 bases each). The CDR3 is made up of 16 amino acids. The germline gives CDR1 MDHEN, CDR2 SYDVKM. V lost 5 bases to trimming and J lost 3 bases, with 20 bases between them. DNA of the CDR3: TGTGCCAGCAGTGAGTCCGGGGGCAAAGGCCGCTACGAGCAGTACTTC. This encodes CASSESGGKGRYEQYF.

The rearrangement links TRBV4-1 to TRBJ2-5; D is perhaps TRBD2 (5 bases). This CDR3 is built from 14 residues. Per the germline V gene, CDR1 is MGHRA and CDR2 is YSYEKL. With 1 base removed from V and 3 bases from J, the gap between germline ends came to 9 bases. The CDR3 DNA is TGCGCCAGCAGCCAAGGTTGGCGGGAAGAGACCCAGTACTTC. Its translation: CASSQGWREETQYF.